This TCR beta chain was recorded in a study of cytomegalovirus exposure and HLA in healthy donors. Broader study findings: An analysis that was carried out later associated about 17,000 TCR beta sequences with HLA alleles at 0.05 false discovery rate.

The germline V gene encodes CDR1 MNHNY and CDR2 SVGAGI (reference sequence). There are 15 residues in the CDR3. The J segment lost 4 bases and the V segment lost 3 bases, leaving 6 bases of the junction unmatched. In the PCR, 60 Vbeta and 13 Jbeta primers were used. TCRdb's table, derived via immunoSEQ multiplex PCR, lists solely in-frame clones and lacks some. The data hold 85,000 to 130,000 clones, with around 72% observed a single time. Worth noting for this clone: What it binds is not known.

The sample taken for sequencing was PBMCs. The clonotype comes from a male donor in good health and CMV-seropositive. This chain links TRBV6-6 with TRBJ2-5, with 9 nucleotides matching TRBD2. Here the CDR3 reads CASSYMRGGRETQYF. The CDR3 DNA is TGTGCCAGCAGTTATATGCGGGGGGGCCGAGAGACCCAGTACTTC.